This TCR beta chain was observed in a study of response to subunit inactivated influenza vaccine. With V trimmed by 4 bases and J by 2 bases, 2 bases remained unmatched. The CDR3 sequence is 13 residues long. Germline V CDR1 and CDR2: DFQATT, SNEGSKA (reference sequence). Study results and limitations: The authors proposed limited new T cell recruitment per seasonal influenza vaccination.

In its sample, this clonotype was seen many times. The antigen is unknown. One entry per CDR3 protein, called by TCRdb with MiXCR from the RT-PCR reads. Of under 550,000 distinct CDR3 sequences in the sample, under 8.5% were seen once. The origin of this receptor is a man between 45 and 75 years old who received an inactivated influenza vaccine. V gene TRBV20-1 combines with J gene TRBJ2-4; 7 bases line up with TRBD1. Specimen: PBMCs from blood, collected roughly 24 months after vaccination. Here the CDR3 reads CSATTGPKNIQYF. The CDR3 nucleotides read TGCAGTGCTACGACAGGGCCCAAAAACATTCAGTACTTC.